A selection of T cell receptor beta chains follows, all from one sample in a study of identifying expanded T cells in peripheral blood. The method was immunoSEQ multiplex PCR; TCRdb's version includes in-frame clones alone and lacks a portion of them. This sample has about 100,000 clones, with around 88% found just once. Material for sequencing was blood. Source of these receptors: a person aged 18 to 70 in good health. CDR3s include the opening cysteine and the closing phenylalanine or tryptophan. D genes are given only for firm matches. Clone size is given for some rows only: seen once, a few or many times, or a class if the clone is expanded.

abundance: -; v_gene: TRBV5-1; d_gene: -; j_gene: TRBJ1-2; CDR3aa: CASSLNRDTANYGYTF; CDR3nt: TGCGCCAGCAGCTTGAACCGGGACACTGCTAACTATGGCTACACCTTC
abundance: -; v_gene: TRBV29-1; d_gene: -; j_gene: TRBJ2-1; CDR3aa: CSSYSGTVYNEQFF; CDR3nt: TGCAGCTCGTACTCGGGAACAGTCTACAATGAGCAGTTCTTC
abundance: -; v_gene: TRBV6-6; d_gene: TRBD1; j_gene: TRBJ1-1; CDR3aa: CASSYQGTGRAEAFF; CDR3nt: TGTGCCAGCAGTTATCAGGGGACAGGGAGGGCTGAAGCTTTCTTT
abundance: -; v_gene: TRBV29-1; d_gene: -; j_gene: TRBJ2-3; CDR3aa: CSVEVGQGDTQYF; CDR3nt: TGCAGCGTTGAGGTGGGGCAAGGAGATACGCAGTATTTT
abundance: once; v_gene: TRBV7-9; d_gene: -; j_gene: TRBJ1-1; CDR3aa: CASSPRGGIDTEAFF; CDR3nt: TGTGCCAGCAGCCCAAGAGGGGGGATCGACACTGAAGCTTTCTTT
abundance: -; v_gene: TRBV2; d_gene: -; j_gene: TRBJ1-5; CDR3aa: CASSEDTGADNQPQHF; CDR3nt: TGTGCCAGCAGTGAAGATACGGGAGCGGACAATCAGCCCCAGCATTTT
abundance: -; v_gene: TRBV9; d_gene: -; j_gene: TRBJ2-3; CDR3aa: CASRKMDSTDTQYF; CDR3nt: TGTGCCAGCAGAAAAATGGACAGCACAGATACGCAGTATTTT
abundance: -; v_gene: TRBV6-5; d_gene: TRBD1; j_gene: TRBJ1-1; CDR3aa: CASSRDRISAEAFF; CDR3nt: TGTGCCAGCAGTCGGGACAGGATTTCCGCTGAAGCTTTCTTT
abundance: -; v_gene: TRBV6-5; d_gene: -; j_gene: TRBJ1-4; CDR3aa: CASSPTDTNEKLFF; CDR3nt: TGTGCCAGCAGCCCGACGGACACTAATGAAAAACTGTTTTTT
abundance: -; v_gene: TRBV5-6; d_gene: -; j_gene: TRBJ1-2; CDR3aa: CASSLVATGFYGYTF; CDR3nt: TGTGCCAGCAGCTTGGTTGCGACAGGCTTCTATGGCTACACCTTC
abundance: medium-sized; v_gene: TRBV28; d_gene: -; j_gene: TRBJ1-6; CDR3aa: CASREGDYYNSPLHF; CDR3nt: TGTGCCAGCAGAGAGGGGGACTACTATAATTCACCCCTCCACTTT
abundance: -; v_gene: TRBV25-1; d_gene: TRBD1; j_gene: TRBJ1-6; CDR3aa: CASSEFRDRNSPLHF; CDR3nt: TGTGCCAGCAGTGAATTTAGGGACAGGAATTCACCCCTCCACTTT
abundance: -; v_gene: TRBV7-9; d_gene: -; j_gene: TRBJ2-3; CDR3aa: CASSSKWSSSTDTQYF; CDR3nt: TGTGCCAGCAGCTCCAAATGGAGTTCTAGCACAGATACGCAGTATTTT
abundance: -; v_gene: TRBV5-6; d_gene: -; j_gene: TRBJ2-7; CDR3aa: CASSSSGVVHEQYF; CDR3nt: TGTGCCAGCAGCTCATCAGGGGTCGTCCACGAGCAGTACTTC
abundance: -; v_gene: TRBV5-4; d_gene: -; j_gene: TRBJ1-2; CDR3aa: CASSLWGSGNYGYTF; CDR3nt: TGTGCCAGCAGCTTGTGGGGCTCTGGGAACTATGGCTACACCTTC
abundance: few; v_gene: TRBV25-1; d_gene: -; j_gene: TRBJ1-5; CDR3aa: CASSDIGNVQPQHF; CDR3nt: TGTGCCAGCAGTGACATCGGGAACGTACAGCCCCAGCATTTT
abundance: -; v_gene: TRBV7-9; d_gene: -; j_gene: TRBJ2-5; CDR3aa: CASSFSGFQETQYF; CDR3nt: TGTGCCAGCAGCTTCTCGGGTTTCCAAGAGACCCAGTACTTC
abundance: once; v_gene: TRBV11-2; d_gene: -; j_gene: TRBJ2-2; CDR3aa: CASSFGQGSTGELFF; CDR3nt: -
abundance: -; v_gene: TRBV19; d_gene: -; j_gene: TRBJ2-6; CDR3aa: CASQIRGGANVLTF; CDR3nt: TGTGCCTCCCAAATCAGGGGTGGGGCCAACGTCCTGACTTTC
abundance: -; v_gene: TRBV7-2; d_gene: -; j_gene: TRBJ2-7; CDR3aa: CASSSRGGDSSYEQYF; CDR3nt: TGTGCCAGCAGCTCCCGAGGGGGGGATAGCTCCTACGAGCAGTACTTC
abundance: -; v_gene: TRBV30; d_gene: TRBD1; j_gene: TRBJ2-7; CDR3aa: CAWSATGLYEQYF; CDR3nt: TGTGCCTGGAGTGCGACAGGGCTCTACGAGCAGTACTTC
abundance: -; v_gene: TRBV7-2; d_gene: -; j_gene: TRBJ1-2; CDR3aa: CASSLVSGGVDYGYTF; CDR3nt: TGTGCCAGCAGCCTAGTATCGGGAGGGGTCGACTATGGCTACACCTTC
abundance: -; v_gene: TRBV4-1; d_gene: -; j_gene: TRBJ2-7; CDR3aa: CASSRGSGLDSYEQYF; CDR3nt: TGCGCCAGCAGCCGGGGAAGCGGGCTCGATTCCTACGAGCAGTACTTC
abundance: -; v_gene: TRBV19; d_gene: -; j_gene: TRBJ1-2; CDR3aa: CASSLYNYGYTF; CDR3nt: TGTGCCAGTAGTCTATATAACTATGGCTACACCTTC
abundance: -; v_gene: TRBV6-5; d_gene: TRBD1; j_gene: TRBJ1-6; CDR3aa: CASSYLSGGRSPLHF; CDR3nt: TGTGCCAGCAGTTACTTATCAGGGGGGAGGTCACCCCTCCACTTT
abundance: -; v_gene: TRBV5-5; d_gene: -; j_gene: TRBJ1-6; CDR3aa: CASSLWTWNRVSYNSPLHF; CDR3nt: TGTGCCAGCAGCTTATGGACATGGAACAGGGTGTCCTATAATTCACCCCTCCACTTT
abundance: -; v_gene: TRBV10-3; d_gene: -; j_gene: TRBJ1-6; CDR3aa: CAISESKGGSYNSPLHF; CDR3nt: TGTGCCATCAGTGAGTCGAAGGGGGGGTCCTATAATTCACCCCTCCACTTT
abundance: -; v_gene: TRBV2; d_gene: -; j_gene: TRBJ1-5; CDR3aa: CASRAEGQPQHF; CDR3nt: TGTGCCAGCAGGGCCGAAGGTCAGCCCCAGCATTTT
abundance: -; v_gene: TRBV6-6; d_gene: TRBD1; j_gene: TRBJ1-1; CDR3aa: CATRDRGFLNTEAFF; CDR3nt: TGTGCCACCAGGGACAGGGGTTTTTTGAACACTGAAGCTTTCTTT
abundance: -; v_gene: TRBV27; d_gene: TRBD1; j_gene: TRBJ2-7; CDR3aa: CASSLTQGAGNEQYF; CDR3nt: TGTGCCAGCAGTTTAACGCAGGGGGCAGGAAACGAGCAGTACTTC
abundance: -; v_gene: TRBV5-4; d_gene: TRBD1; j_gene: TRBJ2-7; CDR3aa: CASSLPSPTGVEQYF; CDR3nt: TGTGCCAGCAGCCTCCCGTCCCCAACAGGGGTCGAGCAGTACTTC
abundance: -; v_gene: TRBV5-1; d_gene: -; j_gene: TRBJ1-2; CDR3aa: CASSPLSPNYGYTF; CDR3nt: TGCGCCAGCAGCCCGCTATCCCCTAACTATGGCTACACCTTC
abundance: -; v_gene: TRBV7-9; d_gene: -; j_gene: TRBJ1-4; CDR3aa: CASSSPTNEKLFF; CDR3nt: TGTGCCAGCAGCTCACCAACTAATGAAAAACTGTTTTTT
abundance: -; v_gene: TRBV2; d_gene: -; j_gene: TRBJ2-7; CDR3aa: CASSVRGHEQYF; CDR3nt: TGTGCCAGCAGTGTACGAGGGCACGAGCAGTACTTC
abundance: few; v_gene: TRBV2; d_gene: -; j_gene: TRBJ1-3; CDR3aa: CASASTGPGNTIYF; CDR3nt: TGTGCCAGCGCATCGACAGGACCTGGAAACACCATATATTTT
abundance: few; v_gene: TRBV5-1; d_gene: TRBD1; j_gene: TRBJ1-4; CDR3aa: CASSPGGRNEKLFF; CDR3nt: TGCGCCAGCAGCCCAGGGGGCCGGAATGAAAAACTGTTTTTT
abundance: -; v_gene: TRBV28; d_gene: -; j_gene: TRBJ1-2; CDR3aa: CASSLSHANYGYTF; CDR3nt: TGTGCCAGCAGTTTATCCCATGCTAACTATGGCTACACCTTC
abundance: -; v_gene: TRBV4-2; d_gene: -; j_gene: TRBJ1-1; CDR3aa: CASSPQDPTNTEAFF; CDR3nt: TGTGCCAGCAGCCCCCAAGACCCCACGAACACTGAAGCTTTCTTT
abundance: -; v_gene: TRBV15; d_gene: -; j_gene: TRBJ1-1; CDR3aa: CATSRVNTEAFF; CDR3nt: TGTGCCACCAGCAGAGTGAACACTGAAGCTTTCTTT